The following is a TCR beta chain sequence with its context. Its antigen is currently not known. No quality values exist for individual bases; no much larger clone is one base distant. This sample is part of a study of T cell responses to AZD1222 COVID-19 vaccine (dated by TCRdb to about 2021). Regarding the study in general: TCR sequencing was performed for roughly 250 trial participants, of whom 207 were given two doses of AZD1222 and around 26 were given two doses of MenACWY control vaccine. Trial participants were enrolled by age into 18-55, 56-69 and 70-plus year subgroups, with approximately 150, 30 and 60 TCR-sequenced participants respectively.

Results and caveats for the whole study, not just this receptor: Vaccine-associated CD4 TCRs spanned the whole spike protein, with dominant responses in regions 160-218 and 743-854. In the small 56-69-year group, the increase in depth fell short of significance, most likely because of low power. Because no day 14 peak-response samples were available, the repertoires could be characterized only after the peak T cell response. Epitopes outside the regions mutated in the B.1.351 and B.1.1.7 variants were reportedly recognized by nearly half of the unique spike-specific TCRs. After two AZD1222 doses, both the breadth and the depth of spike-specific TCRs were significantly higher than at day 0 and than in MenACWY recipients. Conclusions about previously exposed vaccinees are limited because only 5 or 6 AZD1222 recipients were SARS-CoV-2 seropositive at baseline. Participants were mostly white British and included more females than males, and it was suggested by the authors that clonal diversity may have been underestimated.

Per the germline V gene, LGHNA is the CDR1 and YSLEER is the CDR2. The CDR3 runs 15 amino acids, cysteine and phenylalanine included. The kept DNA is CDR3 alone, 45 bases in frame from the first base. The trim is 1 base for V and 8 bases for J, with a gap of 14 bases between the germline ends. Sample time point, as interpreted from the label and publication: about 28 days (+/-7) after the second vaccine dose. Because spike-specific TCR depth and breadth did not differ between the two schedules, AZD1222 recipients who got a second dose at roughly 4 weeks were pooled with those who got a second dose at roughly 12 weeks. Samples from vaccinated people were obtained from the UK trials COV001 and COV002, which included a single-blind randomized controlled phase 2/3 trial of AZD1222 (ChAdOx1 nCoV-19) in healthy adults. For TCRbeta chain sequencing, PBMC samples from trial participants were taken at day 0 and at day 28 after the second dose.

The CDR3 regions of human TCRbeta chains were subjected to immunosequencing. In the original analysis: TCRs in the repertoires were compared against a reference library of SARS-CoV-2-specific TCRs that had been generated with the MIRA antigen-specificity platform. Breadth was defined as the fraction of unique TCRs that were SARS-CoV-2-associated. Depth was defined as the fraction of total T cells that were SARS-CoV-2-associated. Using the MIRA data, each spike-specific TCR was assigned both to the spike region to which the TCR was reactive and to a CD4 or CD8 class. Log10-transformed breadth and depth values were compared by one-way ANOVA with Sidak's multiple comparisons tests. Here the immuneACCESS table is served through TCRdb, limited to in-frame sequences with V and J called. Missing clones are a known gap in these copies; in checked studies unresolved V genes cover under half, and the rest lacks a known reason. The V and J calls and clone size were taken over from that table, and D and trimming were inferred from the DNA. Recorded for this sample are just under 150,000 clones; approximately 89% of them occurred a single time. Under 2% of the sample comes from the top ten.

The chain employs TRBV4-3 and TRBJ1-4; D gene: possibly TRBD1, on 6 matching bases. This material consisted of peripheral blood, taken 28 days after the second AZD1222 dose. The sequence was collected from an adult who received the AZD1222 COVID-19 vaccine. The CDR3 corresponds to CASSQGRGLGEKLFF. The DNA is TGCGCCAGCAGCCAAGGTCGGGGGCTAGGCGAAAAACTGTTTTTT.